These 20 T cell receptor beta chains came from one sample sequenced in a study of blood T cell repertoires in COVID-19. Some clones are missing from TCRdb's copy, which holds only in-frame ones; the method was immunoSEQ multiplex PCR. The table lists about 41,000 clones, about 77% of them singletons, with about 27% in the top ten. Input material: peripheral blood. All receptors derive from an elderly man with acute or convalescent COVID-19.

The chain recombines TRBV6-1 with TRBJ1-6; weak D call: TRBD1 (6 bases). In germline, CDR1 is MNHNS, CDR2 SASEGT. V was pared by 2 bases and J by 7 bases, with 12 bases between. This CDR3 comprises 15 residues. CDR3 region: CASSEKQGGNSPLHF. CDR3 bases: TGTGCCAGCAGTGAAAAACAGGGCGGCAATTCACCCCTCCACTTT.

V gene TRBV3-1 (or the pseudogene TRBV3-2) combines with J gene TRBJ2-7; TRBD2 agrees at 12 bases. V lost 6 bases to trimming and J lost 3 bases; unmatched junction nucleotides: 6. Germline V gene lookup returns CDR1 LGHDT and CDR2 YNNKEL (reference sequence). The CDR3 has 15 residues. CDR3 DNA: TGTGCCAGCAGTCTAGCGGGAGGGGGAGTCTACGAGCAGTACTTC. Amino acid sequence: CASSLAGGGVYEQYF.

For the CDR3, the DNA is TGTGCCAGCAGGTCGACAAGCTTTCTCCGGGAGACCCAGTACTTC. This gives the protein CASRSTSFLRETQYF. V gene TRBV6-5 combines with J gene TRBJ2-5; D not resolved. There are 15 residues in the CDR3. V shed 6 bases and J shed 5 bases, with 19 bases lying between them. Germline lookup yields CDR1 MNHEY and CDR2 SVGAGI.

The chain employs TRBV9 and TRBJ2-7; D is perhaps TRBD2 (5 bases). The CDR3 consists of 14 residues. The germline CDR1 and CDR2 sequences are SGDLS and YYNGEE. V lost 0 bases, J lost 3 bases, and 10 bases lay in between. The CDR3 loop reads CASSVGLGDYEQYF. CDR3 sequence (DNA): TGTGCCAGCAGCGTAGGTCTGGGAGACTACGAGCAGTACTTC.

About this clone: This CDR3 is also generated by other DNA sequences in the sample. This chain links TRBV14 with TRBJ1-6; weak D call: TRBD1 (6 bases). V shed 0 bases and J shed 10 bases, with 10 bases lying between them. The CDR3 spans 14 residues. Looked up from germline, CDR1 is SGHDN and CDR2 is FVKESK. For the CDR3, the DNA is TGTGCCAGCAGCCAAGAAACAGGGAACTCACCCCTCCACTTT. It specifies CASSQETGNSPLHF.

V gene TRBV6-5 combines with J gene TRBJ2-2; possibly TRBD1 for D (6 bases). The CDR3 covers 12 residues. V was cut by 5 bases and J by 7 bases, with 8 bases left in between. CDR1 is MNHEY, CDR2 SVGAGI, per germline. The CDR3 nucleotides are TGTGCCAGCAGTACAGGGTACGGGGAGCTGTTTTTT. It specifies CASSTGYGELFF.

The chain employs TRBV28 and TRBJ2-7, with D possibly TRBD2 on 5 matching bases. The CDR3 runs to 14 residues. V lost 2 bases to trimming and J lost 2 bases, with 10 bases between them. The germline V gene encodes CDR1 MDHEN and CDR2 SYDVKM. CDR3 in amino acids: CASSLAGSTYEQYF. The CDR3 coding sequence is TGTGCCAGCAGTTTAGCGGGTTCTACCTACGAGCAGTACTTC.

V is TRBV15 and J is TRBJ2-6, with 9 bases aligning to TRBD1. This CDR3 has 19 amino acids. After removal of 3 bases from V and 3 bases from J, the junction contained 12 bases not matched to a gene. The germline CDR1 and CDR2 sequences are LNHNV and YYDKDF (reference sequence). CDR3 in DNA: TGTGCCACCAGCAGGGTGGTAGGACAGGGGATTTTTGGGGCCAACGTCCTGACTTTC. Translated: CATSRVVGQGIFGANVLTF. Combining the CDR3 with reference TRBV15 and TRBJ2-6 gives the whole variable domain DAMVIQNPRYQVTQFGKPVTLSCSQTLNHNVMYWYQQKSSQAPKLLFHYYDKDFNNEADTPDNFQSRRPNTSFCFLDIRSPGLGDTAMYLCATSRVVGQGIFGANVLTFGAGSRLTVL.

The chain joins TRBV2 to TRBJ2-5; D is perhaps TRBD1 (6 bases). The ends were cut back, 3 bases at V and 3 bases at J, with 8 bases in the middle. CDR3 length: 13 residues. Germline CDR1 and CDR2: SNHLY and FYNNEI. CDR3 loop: CASSEGTKETQYF. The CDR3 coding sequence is TGTGCCAGCAGTGAGGGGACAAAAGAGACCCAGTACTTC.

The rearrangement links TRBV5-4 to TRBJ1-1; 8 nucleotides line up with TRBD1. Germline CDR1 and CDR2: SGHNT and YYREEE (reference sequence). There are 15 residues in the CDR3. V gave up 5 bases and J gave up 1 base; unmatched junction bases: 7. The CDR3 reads CASRGAGGTNTEAFF. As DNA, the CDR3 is TGTGCCAGCAGAGGGGCAGGGGGCACGAACACTGAAGCTTTCTTT.

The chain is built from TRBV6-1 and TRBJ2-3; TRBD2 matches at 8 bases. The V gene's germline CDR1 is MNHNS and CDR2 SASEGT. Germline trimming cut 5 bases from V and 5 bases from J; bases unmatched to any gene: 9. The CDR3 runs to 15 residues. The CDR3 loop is CASSTGRGVLDTQYF. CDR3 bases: TGTGCCAGCAGTACCGGGAGGGGGGTTTTAGATACGCAGTATTTT.

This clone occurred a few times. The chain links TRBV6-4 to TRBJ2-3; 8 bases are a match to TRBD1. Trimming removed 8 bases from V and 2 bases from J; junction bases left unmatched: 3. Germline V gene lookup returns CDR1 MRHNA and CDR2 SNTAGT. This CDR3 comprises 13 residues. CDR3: CASGTGHTDTQYF. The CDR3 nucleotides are TGTGCCAGCGGGACAGGCCACACAGATACGCAGTATTTT.

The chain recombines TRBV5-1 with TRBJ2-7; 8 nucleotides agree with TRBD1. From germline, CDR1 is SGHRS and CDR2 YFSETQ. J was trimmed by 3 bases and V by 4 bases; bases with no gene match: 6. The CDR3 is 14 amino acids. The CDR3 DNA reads TGCGCCAGCAGCCGGACAGGGTTAAACTACGAGCAGTACTTC. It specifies CASSRTGLNYEQYF.

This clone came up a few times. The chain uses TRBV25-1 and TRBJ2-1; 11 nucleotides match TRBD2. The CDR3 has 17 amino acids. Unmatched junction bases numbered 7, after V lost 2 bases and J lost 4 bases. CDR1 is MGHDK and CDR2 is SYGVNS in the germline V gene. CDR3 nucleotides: TGTGCCAGCAGTGAAGTGGGTAGCGGGAGGGCATACAATGAGCAGTTCTTC. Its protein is CASSEVGSGRAYNEQFF.

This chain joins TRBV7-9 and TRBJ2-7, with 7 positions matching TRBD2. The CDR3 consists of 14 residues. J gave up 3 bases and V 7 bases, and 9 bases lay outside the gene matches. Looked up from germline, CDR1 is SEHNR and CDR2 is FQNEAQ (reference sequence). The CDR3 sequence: CASNPTGGNYEQYF. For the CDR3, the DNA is TGTGCCAGCAACCCAACCGGGGGGAACTACGAGCAGTACTTC.

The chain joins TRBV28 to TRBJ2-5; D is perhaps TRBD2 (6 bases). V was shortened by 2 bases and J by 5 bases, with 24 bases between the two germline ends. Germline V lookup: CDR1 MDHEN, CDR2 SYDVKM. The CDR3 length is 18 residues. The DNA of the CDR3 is TGTGCCAGCAGTTTACCTTCAGCCGGGAGAGGGGTTTGGGAGACCCAGTACTTC. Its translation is CASSLPSAGRGVWETQYF.

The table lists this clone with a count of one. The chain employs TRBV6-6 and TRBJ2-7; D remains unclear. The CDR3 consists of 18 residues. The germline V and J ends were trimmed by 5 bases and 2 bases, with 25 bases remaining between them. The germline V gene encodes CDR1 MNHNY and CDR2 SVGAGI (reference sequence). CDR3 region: CASSHRPLPLSDTYEQYF. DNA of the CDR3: TGTGCCAGCAGTCACCGTCCCCTCCCTTTGTCAGACACCTACGAGCAGTACTTC.

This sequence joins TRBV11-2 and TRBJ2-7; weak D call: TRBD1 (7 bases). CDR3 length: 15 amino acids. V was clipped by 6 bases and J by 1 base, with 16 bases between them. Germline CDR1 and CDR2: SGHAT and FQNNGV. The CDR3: CASRNMGGQSYEQYF. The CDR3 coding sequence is TGTGCCAGCAGAAATATGGGGGGACAGTCCTACGAGCAGTACTTC.

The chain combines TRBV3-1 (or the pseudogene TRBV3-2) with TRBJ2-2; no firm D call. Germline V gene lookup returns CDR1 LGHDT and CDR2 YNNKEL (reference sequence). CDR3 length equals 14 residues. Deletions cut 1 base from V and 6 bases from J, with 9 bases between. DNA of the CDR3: TGTGCCAGCAGCCAAGGGCGGCTGTCCGGGGAGCTGTTTTTT. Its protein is CASSQGRLSGELFF.

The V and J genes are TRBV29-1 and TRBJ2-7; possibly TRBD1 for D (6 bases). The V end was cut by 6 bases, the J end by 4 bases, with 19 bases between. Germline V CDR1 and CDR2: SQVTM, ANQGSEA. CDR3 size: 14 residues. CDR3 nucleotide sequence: TGCAGCGTGCCCGCCGGGACAACGATTTACGAGCAGTACTTC. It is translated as CSVPAGTTIYEQYF.